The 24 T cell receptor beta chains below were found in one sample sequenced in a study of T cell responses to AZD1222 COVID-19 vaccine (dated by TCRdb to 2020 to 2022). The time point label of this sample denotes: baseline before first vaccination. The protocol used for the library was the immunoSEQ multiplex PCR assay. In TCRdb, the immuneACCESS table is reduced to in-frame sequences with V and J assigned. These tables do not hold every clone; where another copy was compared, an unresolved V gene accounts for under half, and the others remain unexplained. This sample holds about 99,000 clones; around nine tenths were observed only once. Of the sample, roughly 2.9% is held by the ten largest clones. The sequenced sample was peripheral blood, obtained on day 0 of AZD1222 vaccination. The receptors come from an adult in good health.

The CDR3 region is CASSLVLAGGHEQFF. CDR3 bases: TGTGCCAGCAGTTTGGTTCTAGCGGGGGGCCATGAGCAGTTCTTC. The rearrangement uses TRBV27 and TRBJ2-1; 11 bases are shared with TRBD2. The CDR3 contains 15 residues. Germline CDR1 MNHEY, CDR2 SMNVEV (reference sequence). J was trimmed by 8 bases and V by 3 bases; bases with no gene match: 6.

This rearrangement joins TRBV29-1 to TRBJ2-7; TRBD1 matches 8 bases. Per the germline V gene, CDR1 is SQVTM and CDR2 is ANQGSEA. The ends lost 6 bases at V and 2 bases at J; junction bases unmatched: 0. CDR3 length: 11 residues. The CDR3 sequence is CSVTGAYEQYF. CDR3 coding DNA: TGCAGCGTGACAGGGGCCTACGAGCAGTACTTC.

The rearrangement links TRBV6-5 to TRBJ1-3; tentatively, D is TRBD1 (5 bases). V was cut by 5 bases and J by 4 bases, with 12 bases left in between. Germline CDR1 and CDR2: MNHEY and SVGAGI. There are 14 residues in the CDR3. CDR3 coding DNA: TGTGCCAGCAGTCGAGCAGGGTTCGGAAACACCATATATTTT. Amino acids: CASSRAGFGNTIYF.

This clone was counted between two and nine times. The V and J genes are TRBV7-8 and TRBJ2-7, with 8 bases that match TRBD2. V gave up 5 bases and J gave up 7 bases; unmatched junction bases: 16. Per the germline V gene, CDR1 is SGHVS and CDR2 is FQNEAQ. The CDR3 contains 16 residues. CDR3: CASSRGFGGGFLEQYF. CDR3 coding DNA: TGTGCCAGCAGCCGAGGGTTTGGCGGGGGGTTTCTGGAGCAGTACTTC.

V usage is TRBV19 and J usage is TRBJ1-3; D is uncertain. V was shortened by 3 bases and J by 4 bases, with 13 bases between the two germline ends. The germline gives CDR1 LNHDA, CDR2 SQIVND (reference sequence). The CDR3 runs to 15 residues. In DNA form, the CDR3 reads TGTGCCAGTAGTATTTATTCGGGATCCGGAAACACCATATATTTT. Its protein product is CASSIYSGSGNTIYF.

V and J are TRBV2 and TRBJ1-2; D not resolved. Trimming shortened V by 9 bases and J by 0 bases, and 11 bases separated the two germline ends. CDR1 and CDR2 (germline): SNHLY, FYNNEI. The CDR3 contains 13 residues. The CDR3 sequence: CASREGANYGYTF. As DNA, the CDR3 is TGTGCCAGTCGGGAGGGAGCTAACTATGGCTACACCTTC.

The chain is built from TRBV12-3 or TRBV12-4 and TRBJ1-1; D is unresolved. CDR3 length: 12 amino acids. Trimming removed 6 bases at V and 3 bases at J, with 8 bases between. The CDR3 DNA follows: TGTGCCAGCAGATTGTCCTACACTGAAGCTTTCTTT. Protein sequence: CASRLSYTEAFF.

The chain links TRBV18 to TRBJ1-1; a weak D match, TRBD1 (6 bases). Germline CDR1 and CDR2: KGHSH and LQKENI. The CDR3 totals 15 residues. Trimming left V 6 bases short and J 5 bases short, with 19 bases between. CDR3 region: CASSPRTAGGTEAFF. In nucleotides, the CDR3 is TGTGCCAGCTCCCCGCGGACAGCGGGGGGAACTGAAGCTTTCTTT.

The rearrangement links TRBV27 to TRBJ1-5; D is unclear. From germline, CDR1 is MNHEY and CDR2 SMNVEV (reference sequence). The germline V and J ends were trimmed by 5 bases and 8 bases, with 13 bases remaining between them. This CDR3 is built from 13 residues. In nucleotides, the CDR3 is TGTGCCAGCAGTCCCCAAGGCCCCAAGCCCCAGCATTTT. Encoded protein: CASSPQGPKPQHF.

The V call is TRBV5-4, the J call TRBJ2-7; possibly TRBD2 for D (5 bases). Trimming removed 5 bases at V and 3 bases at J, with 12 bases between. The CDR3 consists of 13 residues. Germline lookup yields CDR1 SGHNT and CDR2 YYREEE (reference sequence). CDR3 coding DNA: TGTGCCAGCAGTTCCGGGATCCACTACGAGCAGTACTTC. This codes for CASSSGIHYEQYF.

CDR3 nucleotides: TGTGCCAGCAGCTTAGCGTCTTTACTGCCACCAACAGATACGCAGTATTTT. The encoded protein is CASSLASLLPPTDTQYF. J is TRBJ2-3 and V is TRBV11-2; D is ambiguous. V lost 1 base to trimming and J lost 3 bases, with 17 bases between them. This CDR3 spans 17 amino acids. Germline values: CDR1 SGHAT, CDR2 FQNNGV.

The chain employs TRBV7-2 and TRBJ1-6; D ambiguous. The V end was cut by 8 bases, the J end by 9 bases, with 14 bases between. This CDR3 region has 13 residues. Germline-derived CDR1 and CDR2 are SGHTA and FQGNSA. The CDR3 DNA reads TGTGCCAGCCACCCCGGGCAAGGTTCACCCCTCCACTTT. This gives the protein CASHPGQGSPLHF.

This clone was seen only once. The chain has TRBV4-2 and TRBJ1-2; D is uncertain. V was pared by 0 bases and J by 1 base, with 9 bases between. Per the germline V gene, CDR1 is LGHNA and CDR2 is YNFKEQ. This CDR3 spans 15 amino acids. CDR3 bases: TGTGCCAGCAGCCAAGATCGCGGGGATAACTATGGCTACACCTTC. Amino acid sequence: CASSQDRGDNYGYTF.

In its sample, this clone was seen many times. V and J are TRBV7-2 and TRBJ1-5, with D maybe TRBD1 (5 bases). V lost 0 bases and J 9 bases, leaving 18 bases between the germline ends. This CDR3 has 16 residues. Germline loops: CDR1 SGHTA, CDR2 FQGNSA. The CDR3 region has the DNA TGTGCCAGCAGCTTAGCGAGGGGTATCCAAAACAGGCCCCAGCATTTT. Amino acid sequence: CASSLARGIQNRPQHF.

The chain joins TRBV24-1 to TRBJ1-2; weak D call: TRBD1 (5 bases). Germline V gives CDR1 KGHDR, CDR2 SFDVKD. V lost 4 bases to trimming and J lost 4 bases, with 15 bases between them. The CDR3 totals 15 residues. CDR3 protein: CATSDSAGRGYGYTF. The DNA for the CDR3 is TGTGCCACCAGTGACTCAGCGGGAAGGGGCTATGGCTACACCTTC.

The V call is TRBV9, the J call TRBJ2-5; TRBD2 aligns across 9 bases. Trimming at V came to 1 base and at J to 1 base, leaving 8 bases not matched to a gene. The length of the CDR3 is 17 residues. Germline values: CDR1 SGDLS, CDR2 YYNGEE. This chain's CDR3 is CASSVIASGNIQETQYF. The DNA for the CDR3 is TGTGCCAGCAGCGTAATTGCTAGCGGGAATATCCAAGAGACCCAGTACTTC.

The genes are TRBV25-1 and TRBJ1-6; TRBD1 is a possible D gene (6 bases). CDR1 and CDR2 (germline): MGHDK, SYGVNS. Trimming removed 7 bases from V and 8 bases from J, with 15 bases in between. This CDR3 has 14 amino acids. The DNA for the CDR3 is TGTGCCAGCAATCCAACAGGGAGACATTCACCCCTCCACTTT. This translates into CASNPTGRHSPLHF. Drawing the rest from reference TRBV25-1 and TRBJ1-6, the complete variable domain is EADIYQTPRYLVIGTGKKITLECSQTMGHDKMYWYQQDPGMELHLIHYSYGVNSTEKGDLSSESTVSRIRTEHFPLTLESARPSHTSQYLCASNPTGRHSPLHFGNGTRLTVT.

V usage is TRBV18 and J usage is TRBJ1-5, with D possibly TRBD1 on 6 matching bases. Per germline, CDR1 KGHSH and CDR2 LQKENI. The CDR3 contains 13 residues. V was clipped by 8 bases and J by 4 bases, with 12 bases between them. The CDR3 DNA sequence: TGTGCCAGCCGGGGGGCAGATAATCAGCCCCAGCATTTT. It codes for CASRGADNQPQHF.

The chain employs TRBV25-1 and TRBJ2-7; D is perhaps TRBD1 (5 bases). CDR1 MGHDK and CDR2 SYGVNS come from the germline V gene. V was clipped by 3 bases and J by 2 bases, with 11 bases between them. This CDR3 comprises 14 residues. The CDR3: CASSEPDKTYEQYF. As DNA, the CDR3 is TGTGCCAGCAGTGAGCCGGACAAGACCTACGAGCAGTACTTC.

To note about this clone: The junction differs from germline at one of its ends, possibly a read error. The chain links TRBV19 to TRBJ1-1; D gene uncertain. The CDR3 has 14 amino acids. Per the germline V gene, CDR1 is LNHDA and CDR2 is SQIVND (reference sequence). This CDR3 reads CASSVFSSNPEAFF. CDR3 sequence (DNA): TGTGCCAGTAGTGTCTTCAGTTCGAACCCTGAAGCTTTCTTT.

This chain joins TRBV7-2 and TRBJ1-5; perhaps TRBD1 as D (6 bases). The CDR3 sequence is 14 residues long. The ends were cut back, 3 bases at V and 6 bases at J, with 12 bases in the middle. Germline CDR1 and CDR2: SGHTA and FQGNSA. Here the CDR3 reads CASSFGGGSQPQHF. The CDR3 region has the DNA TGTGCCAGCAGCTTTGGGGGGGGCAGTCAGCCCCAGCATTTT.

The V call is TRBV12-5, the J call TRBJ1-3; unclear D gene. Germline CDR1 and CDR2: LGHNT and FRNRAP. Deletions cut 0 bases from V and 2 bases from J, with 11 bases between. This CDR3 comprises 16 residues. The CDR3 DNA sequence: TGTGCTAGTGGTTTGGTAGTAGGTCAGGCTGGAAACACCATATATTTT. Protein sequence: CASGLVVGQAGNTIYF.

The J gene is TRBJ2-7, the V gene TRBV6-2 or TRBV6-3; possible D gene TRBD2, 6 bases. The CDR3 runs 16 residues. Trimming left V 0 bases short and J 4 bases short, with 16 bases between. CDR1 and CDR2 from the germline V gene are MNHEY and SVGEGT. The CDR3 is CASSYSGSQGRYEQYV. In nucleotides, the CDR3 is TGTGCCAGCAGTTACTCGGGCTCCCAAGGGAGGTACGAGCAGTACGTC.

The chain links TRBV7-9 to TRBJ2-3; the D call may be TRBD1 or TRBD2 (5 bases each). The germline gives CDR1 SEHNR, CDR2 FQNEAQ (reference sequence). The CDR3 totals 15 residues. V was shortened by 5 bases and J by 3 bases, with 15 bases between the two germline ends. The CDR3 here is CASSATRDETDTQYF. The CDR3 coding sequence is TGTGCCAGCAGCGCCACTAGGGACGAGACAGATACGCAGTATTTT. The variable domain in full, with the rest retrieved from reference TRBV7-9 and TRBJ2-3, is DTGVSQNPRHKITKRGQNVTFRCDPISEHNRLYWYRQTLGQGPEFLTYFQNEAQLEKSRLLSDRFSAERPKGSFSTLEIQRTEQGDSAMYLCASSATRDETDTQYFGPGTRLTVL.